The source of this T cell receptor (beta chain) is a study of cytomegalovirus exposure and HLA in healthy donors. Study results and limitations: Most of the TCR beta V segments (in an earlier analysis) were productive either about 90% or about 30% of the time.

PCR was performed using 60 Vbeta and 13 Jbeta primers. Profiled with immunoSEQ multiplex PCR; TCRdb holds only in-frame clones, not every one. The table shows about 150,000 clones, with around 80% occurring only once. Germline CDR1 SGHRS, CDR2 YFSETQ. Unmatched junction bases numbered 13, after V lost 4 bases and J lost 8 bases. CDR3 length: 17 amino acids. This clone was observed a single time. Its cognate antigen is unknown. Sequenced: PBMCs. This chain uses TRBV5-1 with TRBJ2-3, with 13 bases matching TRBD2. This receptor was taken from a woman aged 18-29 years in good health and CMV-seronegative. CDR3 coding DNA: TGCGCCAGCAGCCTCGACTCCGGGACTAGCGGGGCGGGTACGCAGTATTTT. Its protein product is CASSLDSGTSGAGTQYF.